Listed here are 20 T cell receptor beta chains from one sample, sequenced in a study of blood T cell repertoires in COVID-19. Profiling relied on immunoSEQ multiplex PCR, and the TCRdb table lists in-frame clones only, not all of them. The sample gives hundreds of thousands of clones, approximately 90% of which show up once; roughly 4% is in the top ten. The material sequenced was peripheral blood. These receptors all stem from a woman in her forties or fifties with active or convalescent COVID-19.

This chain joins TRBV19 and TRBJ2-7, with TRBD1 matching over 7 bases. With 10 bases clipped from V and 7 bases from J, the junction kept 13 bases outside the gene matches. This CDR3 comprises 13 residues. From germline, CDR1 is LNHDA and CDR2 SQIVND (reference sequence). The CDR3 protein is CATSTGLSGEQYF. The CDR3 DNA reads TGTGCCACCTCGACAGGGTTATCGGGGGAGCAGTACTTC.

The chain uses TRBV6-2 or TRBV6-3 and TRBJ1-1, with D maybe TRBD1 (5 bases). CDR1 is MNHEY and CDR2 is SVGEGT in the germline V gene. The CDR3 is made up of 14 amino acids. V was shortened by 2 bases and J by 2 bases, with 9 bases between the two germline ends. The CDR3 nucleotides are TGTGCCAGCAGTTACGGGGCAGTTAACACTGAAGCTTTCTTT. This encodes CASSYGAVNTEAFF.

J is TRBJ2-7 and V is TRBV5-1, with 12 bases fitting TRBD1. V was pared by 3 bases and J by 0 bases, with 7 bases of the junction left unmatched. The CDR3 is 17 amino acids. Germline V lookup: CDR1 SGHRS, CDR2 YFSETQ. CDR3 DNA sequence: TGCGCCAGCAGCTGGGCCGGGACAGGGGGCGTCTCCTACGAGCAGTACTTC. Translation: CASSWAGTGGVSYEQYF.

The rearrangement links TRBV6-5 to TRBJ2-7, with 8 bases matching TRBD1. With V trimmed by 4 bases and J by 5 bases, 10 bases remained unmatched. The CDR3 runs 15 residues. Germline loops: CDR1 MNHEY, CDR2 SVGAGI. Written as DNA, the CDR3 is TGTGCCAGCAGTTCCTTTGGGGGACAGGTCAACGAGCAGTACTTC. Encoded protein: CASSSFGGQVNEQYF.

The chain carries TRBV5-6 and TRBJ2-1; D might be TRBD1 (6 bases). The ends were cut back, 2 bases at V and 0 bases at J, with 9 bases in the middle. This CDR3 comprises 15 residues. Germline values: CDR1 SGHDT, CDR2 YYEEEE. The CDR3 nucleotides read TGTGCCAGCAGCTTAGAACAGGGCTCCTACAATGAGCAGTTCTTC. This codes for CASSLEQGSYNEQFF.

The chain couples TRBV5-3 to TRBJ2-7; 8 nucleotides agree with TRBD1. TRBV5-3 qualifies as an ORF whose function is uncertain. V lost 1 base, J lost 7 bases, and 7 bases stayed unmatched. The CDR3 is 14 amino acids. The CDR3 sequence is CARSLKQGAGEQYF. The CDR3 DNA reads as TGTGCCAGAAGCTTGAAGCAGGGGGCTGGGGAGCAGTACTTC.

This chain joins TRBV3-1 (or the pseudogene TRBV3-2) and TRBJ2-7; D remains ambiguous. CDR1 is LGHDT, CDR2 YNNKEL, per germline (reference sequence). V shed 2 bases and J shed 5 bases, with 10 bases lying between them. There are 13 residues in the CDR3. CDR3: CASSQQVLNEQYF. The CDR3, as DNA: TGTGCCAGCAGCCAACAGGTGTTAAACGAGCAGTACTTC.

The chain combines TRBV4-3 with TRBJ2-5, with D possibly TRBD2 on 5 matching bases. Germline loops: CDR1 LGHNA, CDR2 YSLEER. The V end lost 1 base, the J end lost 4 bases, and 22 bases lay between the germline ends. CDR3 size: 18 residues. CDR3 nucleotide sequence: TGCGCCAGCAGCCAAGGGAGAGGGCCCGGGATAGTAGGAGAGACCCAGTACTTC. This translates into CASSQGRGPGIVGETQYF.

The rearrangement links TRBV28 to TRBJ1-4; TRBD1 aligns across 7 bases. This CDR3 is built from 15 residues. Germline V gives CDR1 MDHEN, CDR2 SYDVKM. The V gene end was trimmed by 6 bases and the J gene end by 3 bases; junction bases not matched to a gene: 7. For the CDR3, the DNA is TGTGCCAGCAGACCACAGGGGATGTCTAATGAAAAACTGTTTTTT. It encodes CASRPQGMSNEKLFF.

CDR3 residues: CASSSQGDIQYF. The CDR3 DNA reads TGTGCCAGCAGTTCACAGGGTGACATTCAGTACTTC. J is TRBJ2-4 and V is TRBV6-6, with D possibly being TRBD1 (6 bases). Trimming took 4 bases from V and 8 from J, leaving 9 bases between them. The CDR3 is made up of 12 amino acids. Germline V gene data show CDR1 as MNHNY and CDR2 as SVGAGI (reference sequence).

The rearrangement joins TRBV19 to TRBJ1-1, with a tentative D call TRBD1 (5 bases). Germline lookup yields CDR1 LNHDA and CDR2 SQIVND (reference sequence). V dropped 6 bases and J dropped 1 base, with 18 bases sitting between them. The CDR3 sequence is 16 residues long. CDR3 nucleotide sequence: TGTGCCAGTAGGCCCAGGGTCGTCCTAGAGAACACTGAAGCTTTCTTT. Translation: CASRPRVVLENTEAFF. Filled out from reference TRBV19 and TRBJ1-1, the complete variable domain reads DGGITQSPKYLFRKEGQNVTLSCEQNLNHDAMYWYRQDPGQGLRLIYYSQIVNDFQKGDIAEGYSVSREKKESFPLTVTSAQKNPTAFYLCASRPRVVLENTEAFFGQGTRLTVV.

The chain has TRBV7-3 and TRBJ2-1, with 8 bases matching TRBD1. Germline V gene sequence: CDR1 SGHTA, CDR2 FQGTGA. V lost 2 bases, J lost 7 bases, and 19 bases stayed unmatched. The CDR3 covers 19 residues. The CDR3 region has the DNA TGTGCCAGCAGCTTAGAGAGCGGACAGGGCCCTTGGGGTTATAATGAGCAGTTCTTC. It codes for CASSLESGQGPWGYNEQFF. Combining the CDR3 with reference TRBV7-3 and TRBJ2-1 gives the whole variable domain GAGVSQTPSNKVTEKGKYVELRCDPISGHTALYWYRQSLGQGPEFLIYFQGTGAADDSGLPNDRFFAVRPEGSVSTLKIQRTERGDSAVYLCASSLESGQGPWGYNEQFFGPGTRLTVL.

V and J are TRBV12-5 and TRBJ2-2, with D maybe TRBD2 (6 bases). V was pared by 7 bases and J by 0 bases, with 15 bases between. The CDR3 totals 16 residues. Germline CDR1 LGHNT, CDR2 FRNRAP. The CDR3 loop reads CASDNARGSNTGELFF. The CDR3 nucleotides read TGTGCTAGTGATAATGCGCGGGGTTCGAACACCGGGGAGCTGTTTTTT.

This chain uses TRBV7-9 with TRBJ1-1, with TRBD1 matching 8 bases. Germline trimming cut 2 bases from V and 0 bases from J; bases unmatched to any gene: 5. This CDR3 has 16 residues. Per the germline V gene, CDR1 is SEHNR and CDR2 is FQNEAQ (reference sequence). The CDR3 sequence is CASSLRAGGMNTEAFF. CDR3 DNA: TGTGCCAGCAGCTTAAGGGCAGGGGGCATGAACACTGAAGCTTTCTTT.

The gene calls are TRBV18 and TRBJ1-1, with D possibly being TRBD1 (6 bases). Deletions cut 3 bases from V and 0 bases from J, with 14 bases between. Germline V gene data show CDR1 as KGHSH and CDR2 as LQKENI. The CDR3 length is 16 residues. The DNA for the CDR3 is TGTGCCAGCTCACCTAGGCAGGGGAATTTGAACACTGAAGCTTTCTTT. This encodes CASSPRQGNLNTEAFF.

This clone has just one count. The chain couples TRBV30 to TRBJ1-4; no clear D. The V and J ends lost 3 bases and 8 bases respectively, with 13 bases between them. The CDR3 is made up of 13 amino acids. The germline V gene encodes CDR1 GTSNPN and CDR2 SVGIG (reference sequence). CDR3 sequence reads: CAWRAPATEKLFF. Written as DNA, the CDR3 is TGTGCCTGGAGGGCCCCCGCAACGGAAAAACTGTTTTTT. Using reference TRBV30 and TRBJ1-4 for the parts outside the CDR3, the full variable domain is SQTIHQWPATLVQPVGSPLSLECTVEGTSNPNLYWYRQAAGRGLQLLFYSVGIGQISSEVPQNLSASRPQDRQFILSSKKLLLSDSGFYLCAWRAPATEKLFFGSGTQLSVL.

The J gene is TRBJ1-1, the V gene TRBV7-6; TRBD1 might be the D (5 bases). Trimming removed 1 base at V and 4 bases at J, with 13 bases between. CDR3 length: 15 amino acids. CDR1 SGHVS and CDR2 FNYEAQ come from the germline V gene. The CDR3 DNA is TGTGCCAGCAGCTTAGTTTTAGACAGTAGCACTGAAGCTTTCTTT. Amino acid sequence: CASSLVLDSSTEAFF.

This chain joins TRBV27 and TRBJ2-5; 9 nucleotides line up with TRBD2. V trimming: 0 bases; J trimming: 5 bases; junction bases outside the gene matches: 7. The length of the CDR3 is 16 residues. Germline V gene sequence: CDR1 MNHEY, CDR2 SMNVEV (reference sequence). CDR3 in amino acids: CASSLSGVAGVETQYF. Here the CDR3 DNA reads TGTGCCAGCAGTTTATCCGGGGTAGCGGGGGTGGAGACCCAGTACTTC.

The rearrangement links TRBV28 to TRBJ2-7; D may be TRBD2 (6 bases). V was shortened by 7 bases and J by 4 bases, with 26 bases between the two germline ends. The CDR3 length is 17 residues. Germline assignment: CDR1 MDHEN and CDR2 SYDVKM. This CDR3 is CASNNLAGQGLMYEQYF. The CDR3 DNA follows: TGTGCCAGCAACAACCTCGCGGGGCAGGGCTTGATGTACGAGCAGTACTTC.

The V call is TRBV7-9, the J call TRBJ1-1; 7 bases line up with TRBD1. The V gene end was trimmed by 2 bases and the J gene end by 1 base; junction bases not matched to a gene: 1. The CDR3 consists of 14 residues. Germline V gene sequence: CDR1 SEHNR, CDR2 FQNEAQ (reference sequence). The CDR3 reads CASSLRDRNTEAFF. The CDR3 DNA reads TGTGCCAGCAGCTTACGGGACAGGAACACTGAAGCTTTCTTT.